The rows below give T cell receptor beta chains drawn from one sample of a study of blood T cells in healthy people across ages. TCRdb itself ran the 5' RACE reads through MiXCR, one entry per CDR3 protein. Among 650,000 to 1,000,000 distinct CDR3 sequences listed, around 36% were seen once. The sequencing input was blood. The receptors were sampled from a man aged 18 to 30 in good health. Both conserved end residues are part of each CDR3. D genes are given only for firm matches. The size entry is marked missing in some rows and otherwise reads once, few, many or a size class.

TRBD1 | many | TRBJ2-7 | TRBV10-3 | TGTGCCATGGGGCGACAGGGGAGCGAGCAGTACTTC | CAMGRQGSEQYF
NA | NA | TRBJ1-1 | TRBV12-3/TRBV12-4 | TGTGCCAGCAGTTTAGCGAGAGGGGGGCAGTTAGCTTTCTTT | CASSLARGGQLAFF
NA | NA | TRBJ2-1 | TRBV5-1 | TGCGCCAGCAGCTTGGATAGGGGGTACTCCTACAATGAGCAGTTCTTC | CASSLDRGYSYNEQFF
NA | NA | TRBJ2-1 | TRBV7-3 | TGTGCCAGCAGCTTAATGGTAGGGAATGAGCAGTTCTTC | CASSLMVGNEQFF
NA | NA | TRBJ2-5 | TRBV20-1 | TGCAGTGCTAGAAAAGGACGGAACCAAGAGACCCAGTACTTC | CSARKGRNQETQYF
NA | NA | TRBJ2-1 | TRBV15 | TGTGCCACCAGCAAAGCACGTCGACTGGGCGATGAGCAGTTCTTC | CATSKARRLGDEQFF
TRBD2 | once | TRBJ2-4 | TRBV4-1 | TGCGCCAGCAGCCAAGAGGGAGGTAGCGGGAGGGAGGGGTCCAAAAACATTCAGTACTTC | CASSQEGGSGREGSKNIQYF
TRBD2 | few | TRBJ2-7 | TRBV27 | TGTGCCACCGTCCGACTAGCGGGGGAGACCTACAATGAGCAGTACTTC | CATVRLAGETYNEQYF
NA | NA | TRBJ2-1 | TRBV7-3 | TGTGCCAGCAGCTTAAGTCAGCCCCTCGGCGAGCAGTTCTTC | CASSLSQPLGEQFF
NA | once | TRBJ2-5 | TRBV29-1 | TGCAGCGTTGAGGCTAGTGCAGAGACCCAGTACTTC | CSVEASAETQYF
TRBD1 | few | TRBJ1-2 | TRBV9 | TGTGCCAGCAGCGGGGGACAGGGGGTCCTCTATGGCTACACCTTC | CASSGGQGVLYGYTF
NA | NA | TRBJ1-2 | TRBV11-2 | TGTGCCAGCAGCTTATCCCTAGCACAAAACTATGGCTACACCTTC | CASSLSLAQNYGYTF
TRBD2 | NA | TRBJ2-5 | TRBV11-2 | TGTGCCAGCAGCTTAGTTGGTAGCGGGGGAAGTGAGCAGTACTTC | CASSLVGSGGSEQYF
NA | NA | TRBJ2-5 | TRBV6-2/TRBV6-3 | TGTGCCAGCACCCGGACAGCGCAAGAGATCCAGTACTTC | CASTRTAQEIQYF
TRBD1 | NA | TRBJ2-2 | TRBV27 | TGTGCCAGCAGCCTCCGGGACAGTTTGGCCGGGGAGCTGTTTTTT | CASSLRDSLAGELFF
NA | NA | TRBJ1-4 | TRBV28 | TGTGCCAGCAGAAGTACCGGTGGGCTGTTTTTT | CASRSTGGLFF
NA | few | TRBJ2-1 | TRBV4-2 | TGTGCCAGCAGCCCACGGACGGACTACAATGAGCAGTTCTTC | CASSPRTDYNEQFF
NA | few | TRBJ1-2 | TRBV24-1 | TGTGCCACCAGTGATTTGACGGGAAACTATGGCTACACCTTC | CATSDLTGNYGYTF
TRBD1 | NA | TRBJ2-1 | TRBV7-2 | TGTGCCAGCAGCTCGGACAGGGGCCTCCACAATGAGCAGTTCTTC | CASSSDRGLHNEQFF
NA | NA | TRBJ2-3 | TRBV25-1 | TGTGCCAGCAGTGACTCCACTAGCACAGATACGCAGTATTTT | CASSDSTSTDTQYF
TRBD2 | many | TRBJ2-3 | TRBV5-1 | TGCGCCAGCAGCTCTCTAGCGGGGGGCAGAGCAGATACGCAGTATTTT | CASSSLAGGRADTQYF
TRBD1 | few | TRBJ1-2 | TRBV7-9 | TGTGCCAGCAGCTTGGGACACGGACAGGGTTTCCCTAACTATGGCTACACCTTC | CASSLGHGQGFPNYGYTF
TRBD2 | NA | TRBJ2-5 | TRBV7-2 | TGTGCCAGCAGCTTAATGGGACTAGCGGGGGTATACAATGAGCAGTACTTC | CASSLMGLAGVYNEQYF